This entry describes one T cell receptor (beta chain). Sequencing used immunoSEQ multiplex PCR; TCRdb keeps in-frame clones, though not all of them. This sample has about 280,000 clones, with approximately 85% found just once. This specimen belongs to a study of blood T cell repertoires in COVID-19. The TCR sequence derives from a man younger than 30 with active or convalescent COVID-19. The specimen was peripheral blood.

The CDR3 DNA reads TGTGCCAGCAGCTCCGGGACTAGCGCCTACAATGAGCAGTTCTTC. Translated: CASSSGTSAYNEQFF. The V and J genes are TRBV7-6 and TRBJ2-1; TRBD2 matches at 10 bases. Germline CDR1 reads SGHVS; CDR2 reads FNYEAQ. J was trimmed by 2 bases and V by 4 bases; bases with no gene match: 2. The CDR3 length is 15 residues.